Each of the 3 T cell receptor beta chains below was sequenced from the same sample in a study of cytomegalovirus exposure and HLA in healthy donors (TCRdb year 2017). Library preparation used the immunoSEQ multiplex PCR assay. A mixture of 60 forward primers for TCR Vbeta segments and 13 reverse primers for TCR Jbeta segments was used in the multiplex PCR. Drawn from immuneACCESS, this table holds only the in-frame rearrangements with V and J called that TCRdb kept. Clones are partly lost; checked studies trace under half to an unresolved V gene and leave the rest unexplained. The table for this sample lists roughly 140,000 clones; around 75% of them were counted only once. The ten largest clones take up 1.2% of the sample. Sequencing was performed on PBMCs. These receptors were obtained from a female donor in good health and CMV-seronegative.

This clone was observed a handful of times. The gene calls are TRBV4-1 and TRBJ1-4; weak D call: TRBD1 (6 bases). V was clipped by 1 base and J by 7 bases, with 7 bases between them. The CDR3 runs to 13 residues. Germline assignment: CDR1 MGHRA and CDR2 YSYEKL. As DNA, the CDR3 is TGCGCCAGCAGCCAAGCAGGGGTTGAAAAACTGTTTTTT. This translates into CASSQAGVEKLFF.

Here the CDR3 DNA reads TGTGCCAGCAGCGGGGCCCAGGGAAATGAAAAACTGTTTTTT. It is translated as CASSGAQGNEKLFF. The gene calls are TRBV9 and TRBJ1-4, with D tentatively TRBD1 (5 bases). V gave up 3 bases and J gave up 5 bases, with 11 bases separating them. The germline CDR1 and CDR2 sequences are SGDLS and YYNGEE. CDR3 length equals 14 residues.

This clone has a single count. The chain employs TRBV6-5 and TRBJ2-7; 8 positions agree with TRBD1. CDR3 length equals 15 residues. V trimming: 0 bases; J trimming: 6 bases; junction bases outside the gene matches: 7. Germline V gives CDR1 MNHEY, CDR2 SVGAGI. The CDR3 nucleotides read TGTGCCAGCAGTTACTCGATGGACAGGGATGGCGAGCAGTACTTC. Its translation: CASSYSMDRDGEQYF.